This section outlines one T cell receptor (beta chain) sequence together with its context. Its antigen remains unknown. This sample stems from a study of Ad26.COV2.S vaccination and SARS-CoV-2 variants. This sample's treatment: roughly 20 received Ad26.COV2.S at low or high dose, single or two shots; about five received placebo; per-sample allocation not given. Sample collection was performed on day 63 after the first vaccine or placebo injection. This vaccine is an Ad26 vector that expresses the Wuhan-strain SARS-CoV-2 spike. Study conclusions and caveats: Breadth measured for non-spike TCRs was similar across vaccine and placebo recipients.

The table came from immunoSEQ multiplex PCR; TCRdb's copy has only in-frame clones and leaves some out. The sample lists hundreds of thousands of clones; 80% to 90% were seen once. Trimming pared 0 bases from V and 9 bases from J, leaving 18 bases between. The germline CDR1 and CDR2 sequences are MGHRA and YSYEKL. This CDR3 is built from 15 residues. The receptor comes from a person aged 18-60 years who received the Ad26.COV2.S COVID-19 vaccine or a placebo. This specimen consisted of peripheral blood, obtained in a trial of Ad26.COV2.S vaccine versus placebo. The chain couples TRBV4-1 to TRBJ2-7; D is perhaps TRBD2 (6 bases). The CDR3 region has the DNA TGCGCCAGCAGCCAAGAAAACGTGGGGGGTTACTGGCAGTACTTC. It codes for CASSQENVGGYWQYF.